The rows below give T cell receptor beta chains drawn from one sample of a study of blood T cell repertoires in COVID-19. Produced via immunoSEQ multiplex PCR; TCRdb's table is partial and in-frame only. The sample includes 75,000 or so clones, more than 75% of them seen just once. Sample: peripheral blood. These TCRs come from a man between 60 and 75 years old with acute or convalescent COVID-19. Both conserved end residues are part of each CDR3. Clone sizes are given selectively: once, few, many, or a class where the clone is expanded.

clone size,V gene,CDR3 protein
-,TRBV12-5,CASGLPGGYGYTF
-,TRBV18,CASSLGTGPPNEQYF
-,TRBV7-9,CASSQGQEGETQYF
-,TRBV9,CASSSSRGYGYTF
-,TRBV19,CAISTGGSEQFF
-,TRBV6-6,CASSYPPESNSPLHF
-,TRBV16,CASSSGQGTEAFF
-,TRBV9,CASSVLAGAQDTQYF
-,TRBV10-3,CAIGKPGNTIYF
-,TRBV5-5,CASSLARGSGAADTQYF
-,TRBV4-2,CASSQEEGGRNTIYF
-,TRBV30,CAWSDRQGGSPLHF
-,TRBV4-3,CASSLSGTQAGHEQFF
-,TRBV3-1/TRBV3-2,CASSRTGSSAGNTIYF
-,TRBV10-1,CASSRLAYNEQFF
-,TRBV4-3,CASSQGRAGLEQFF
once,TRBV28,CASSLTSPPSNEQFF
-,TRBV6-5,CASGSQVNTEAFF
few,TRBV11-1,CASSRTGNNSPLHF
-,TRBV11-2,CASRGASPDTQYF
-,TRBV28,CASSLNWQPQHF
-,TRBV6-5,CASSQGQYAGYTF
-,TRBV21-1,CASSKSAFEAFF
-,TRBV5-4,CASSIAGANTEAFF
-,TRBV5-6,CASSRGTGAGETQYF
-,TRBV18,CASSPRGRVEEKLFF
-,TRBV28,CASSLRYYEQYF
few,TRBV9,CASSMEQGFSNEKLFF
-,TRBV21-1,CASSKDAGRQPQHF
-,TRBV6-5,CASRILAGTYEQYF
-,TRBV18,CASSPYMGERSGELFF
once,TRBV9,CASSVTGQAPLSEQFF
-,TRBV5-4,CASSATDRGETQYF
few,TRBV20-1,CSASTTPGGYGYTF
few,TRBV5-4,CASSAGTLMNTEAFF
-,TRBV19,CAKGGETQYF